Listed below are T cell receptor beta chains from one sample, sequenced in a study of T cells in narcolepsy. Data came from immunoSEQ multiplex PCR; TCRdb stores just in-frame clones and leaves some out. The sample gives 25,000 to 35,000 clones, roughly 82% of which show up once; about 1.2% is in the top ten. The source material was CD45RA- memory CD4+ T cells from PBMCs. The receptor set was obtained from a human donor with narcolepsy. Both conserved end residues are part of each CDR3. A D gene is named only where the DNA matches it firmly. Clone size is not always given. Where it is, it says once, few, many or a class for expanded clones.

j_call,d_call,v_call,clone_size,cdr3_nt,cdr3_aa
TRBJ2-2,.,TRBV5-4,.,TGTGCCAGCAGTCTGGAAGTCCAGGACACCGGGGAGCTGTTTTTT,CASSLEVQDTGELFF
TRBJ1-1,TRBD1,TRBV7-9,.,TGTGCCAGCAGCTCGGACAGGGAAGCTTTCTTT,CASSSDREAFF
TRBJ1-1,.,TRBV10-2,.,TGCGCCACCTTACTCGACAGTAACATGAACACTGAAGCTTTCTTT,CATLLDSNMNTEAFF
TRBJ1-6,.,TRBV19,.,TGTGCCAGTCGGCCCCGACCGATGATCAATTCACCCCTCCACTTT,CASRPRPMINSPLHF
TRBJ2-1,TRBD2,TRBV7-9,.,TGTGCCAGCAGCTCGACGCCGGGACTAGGCTCCCATGAGCAGTTCTTC,CASSSTPGLGSHEQFF
TRBJ1-5,.,TRBV6-5,medium-sized,TGTGCCAGCAGCCCTACCACAGGGATGGGTCAGCCCCAGCATTTT,CASSPTTGMGQPQHF
TRBJ2-2,TRBD2,TRBV7-2,.,TGTGCCAGCAGCGAGGCGGGAGTGCAGACCGGGGAGCTGTTTTTT,CASSEAGVQTGELFF
TRBJ2-4,TRBD1,TRBV11-2,.,TGTGCCAGCAGCCCCGGACAGGGACGATTTCAGTACTTC,CASSPGQGRFQYF
TRBJ1-4,.,TRBV18,once,TGTGCCAGCTCACAGGGGACATCAACTAATGAAAAACTGTTTTTT,CASSQGTSTNEKLFF
TRBJ1-2,TRBD1,TRBV5-8,.,TGTGCCAGCAACTCCCGGGGACAGGGGATAAACTATGGCTACACCTTC,CASNSRGQGINYGYTF
TRBJ1-6,TRBD1,TRBV5-1,.,TGCGCCAGCAGCTTGGATGGGGGACAGAGTAATTCACCCCTCCACTTT,CASSLDGGQSNSPLHF
TRBJ2-7,TRBD1,TRBV5-4,.,TGTGCCAGCAGCTTCCCGGGACAGGGGTCCTACGAGCAGTACTTC,CASSFPGQGSYEQYF
TRBJ1-6,.,TRBV6-5,.,TGTGCCAGCAGTCACGGGGGCAGTTCTAATTCACCCCTCCACTTT,CASSHGGSSNSPLHF
TRBJ2-7,TRBD2,TRBV7-9,.,TGTGCCAGCAGCTTCGGCGGGAGCTCTAACGAGCAGTACTTC,CASSFGGSSNEQYF
TRBJ2-7,.,TRBV6-5,.,TGTGCCAGCAGTTACTCGAATGAGCAGTACTTC,CASSYSNEQYF
TRBJ1-1,.,TRBV7-2,few,TGTGCCAGCAGCTTAGCGCATTTGAACACTGAAGCTTTCTTT,CASSLAHLNTEAFF
TRBJ2-2,TRBD2,TRBV4-2,.,TGTGCCAGCAGCCAGCACGGGGGGGCGAACACCGGGGAGCTGTTTTTT,CASSQHGGANTGELFF
TRBJ2-4,.,TRBV6-5,.,TGTGCCAGCAGTGACCGGGGAGGCATTCAGTACTTC,CASSDRGGIQYF
TRBJ2-2,.,TRBV6-1,.,TGTGCCAGCAGGAGGGACCGCAACACCGGGGAGCTGTTTTTT,CASRRDRNTGELFF
TRBJ2-7,.,TRBV10-2,.,TGCGCCAGCAGTGAGAGCAGCGGTTCCTCCTACGAGCAGTACTTC,CASSESSGSSYEQYF
TRBJ2-2,.,TRBV18,.,TGTGCCAGCTCACCACCGGTGCTCGGGGAGCTGTTTTTT,CASSPPVLGELFF
TRBJ1-6,TRBD1,TRBV2,.,TGTGCCAGCAGTCGACAGGGAACACCCCTCCACTTT,CASSRQGTPLHF
TRBJ2-5,.,TRBV10-3,.,TGTGCCATCAGTGATACGGCCTCCCAAGAGACCCAGTACTTC,CAISDTASQETQYF
TRBJ2-7,.,TRBV6-6,.,TGTGCCAGCAGCCAGGACTACTACGAGCAGTACTTC,CASSQDYYEQYF
TRBJ1-1,.,TRBV30,.,TGTGCCTGGAGTGTAGGGGGGCAAACTGAAGCTTTCTTT,CAWSVGGQTEAFF
TRBJ2-7,.,TRBV10-2,.,TGCGCCAGCAGTGATTCCTACGAGCAGTACTTC,CASSDSYEQYF
TRBJ2-4,TRBD2,TRBV27,.,TGTGCCAGCAGTGAGAATAGCGGGAGAAGGCCGGACAAAAACATTCAGTACTTC,CASSENSGRRPDKNIQYF
TRBJ1-1,.,TRBV15,.,TGTGCCACCAGCAGTCGCAAAGGGGCAGGGACGAACACTGAAGCTTTCTTT,CATSSRKGAGTNTEAFF
TRBJ1-4,.,TRBV5-1,few,TGCGCCAGCAGCTCCAGGGTCACGGGGGAAAAACTGTTTTTT,CASSSRVTGEKLFF
TRBJ1-1,.,TRBV19,.,TGTGCCAGTAGTATAGGGGTTCACACTGAAGCTTTCTTT,CASSIGVHTEAFF
TRBJ2-1,TRBD2,TRBV15,.,TGTGCCACCAGCAGAGACGCGGGGGATGAGCAGTTCTTC,CATSRDAGDEQFF
TRBJ1-1,.,TRBV19,.,TGTGCCAGTAGTATGTATGGGCAGGGATTCTCAAGGGGACACACTGAAGCTTTCTTT,CASSMYGQGFSRGHTEAFF
TRBJ2-2,TRBD2,TRBV27,.,TGTGCCAGCAGTAAGAGTAGCGGGCGATACACCGGGGAGCTGTTTTTT,CASSKSSGRYTGELFF
TRBJ2-5,.,TRBV2,.,TGTGCCAGCATTGGGTCAGGGGAGACCCAGTACTTC,CASIGSGETQYF
TRBJ2-1,.,TRBV7-9,.,TGTGCCAGCAGTGGGGTTGCTATCTACAATGAGCAGTTCTTC,CASSGVAIYNEQFF
TRBJ2-1,.,TRBV7-3,.,TGTGCCAGCAGCTTAACAGCCAGCTCCTACAATGAGCAGTTCTTC,CASSLTASSYNEQFF
TRBJ2-3,.,TRBV5-5,.,TGTGCCAGCAGGGGGATCACCTCCGTTGACACGCAGTATTTT,CASRGITSVDTQYF
TRBJ1-2,.,TRBV5-1,.,TGCGCCAGCAGGGGGACGGATACTAACTATGGCTACACCTTC,CASRGTDTNYGYTF
TRBJ2-3,TRBD2,TRBV7-9,.,TGTGCCAGCAGCTTTGGGAATAGCGGGGCCTCAGATACGCAGTATTTT,CASSFGNSGASDTQYF
TRBJ1-1,.,TRBV18,.,TGTGCCAGCTCACCACCGAGGTCGTTTCGTCGCACTGAAGCTTTCTTT,CASSPPRSFRRTEAFF
TRBJ1-5,.,TRBV30,.,TGTGCCTGGAGTGGCGGGGGCAATCAGCCCCAGCATTTT,CAWSGGGNQPQHF
TRBJ1-1,.,TRBV18,.,TGTGCCAGCTCACCACAGTTGTTGAACACTGAAGCTTTCTTT,CASSPQLLNTEAFF
TRBJ1-2,.,TRBV11-2,.,TGTGCCAGCAGCTCCCGGGACTATGGCTACACCTTC,CASSSRDYGYTF
TRBJ2-5,TRBD2,TRBV5-4,.,TGTGCCAGCACCACTAGCGGGGGGAGGCAAGAGACCCAGTACTTC,CASTTSGGRQETQYF
TRBJ1-4,.,TRBV6-6,.,TGTGCCAGCAGGGACTCGGGAGGGATCGGAAAACTGTTTTTT,CASRDSGGIGKLFF
TRBJ1-6,.,TRBV6-1,.,TGTGCCAGCAACAACCGGGTGGACGGTTCACCCCTCCACTTT,CASNNRVDGSPLHF
TRBJ2-5,.,TRBV5-1,.,TGCGCCAGCAGCTGGGGGATACAGGCCCAAGAGACCCAGTACTTC,CASSWGIQAQETQYF
TRBJ2-3,TRBD2,TRBV9,.,TGTGCCAGCAGCGCCAAGAGCGGGGCTGAATCTAGCACAGATACGCAGTATTTT,CASSAKSGAESSTDTQYF
TRBJ1-3,.,TRBV30,.,TGTGCCTCCACAGGGACCTCTGGAAACACCATATATTTT,CASTGTSGNTIYF
TRBJ1-3,.,TRBV6-5,.,TGTGCCAGCAGTTTCGACGCAATGATCTCTGGAAACACCATATATTTT,CASSFDAMISGNTIYF
TRBJ2-7,TRBD2,TRBV5-1,.,TGCGCCAGCAGTATAGCAGCGGGGCAATCCTACGAGCAGTACTTC,CASSIAAGQSYEQYF
TRBJ2-7,TRBD1,TRBV27,once,TGTGCCAGCAGTCCCTACAGGGGGGTTGTCGAGCAGTACTTC,CASSPYRGVVEQYF
TRBJ2-5,.,TRBV29-1,.,TGCAGCGTGCCTAGGGCCCAGGGGCTAGAGACCCAGTACTTC,CSVPRAQGLETQYF
TRBJ1-2,.,TRBV5-6,.,TGTGCCAGCAGCTTGCTCCGGGCTACGGGCTACACCTTC,CASSLLRATGYTF
TRBJ2-1,TRBD2,TRBV7-2,.,TGTGCCAGCAGCCAGGGACTAGCGGAATACAATGAGCAGTTCTTC,CASSQGLAEYNEQFF